A selection of T cell receptor beta chains follows, all from one sample in a study of draining lymph node invasion in breast cancer. Each CDR3 protein gets one entry after TCRdb re-called the bulk RNA-seq reads with MiXCR. The data contain more than 3,000 distinct CDR3 sequences, around 78% of them singletons. The sequencing sample was made of sorted memory CD4+ effector T cells from a lymph node. The receptors originated from a female donor with luminal breast cancer. CDR3s include the opening cysteine and the closing phenylalanine or tryptophan. A D gene is named only where the DNA matches it firmly. The size entry is marked missing in some rows and otherwise reads once, few, many or a size class.

v_gene	j_gene	abundance	d_gene	CDR3nt	CDR3aa
TRBV29-1	TRBJ1-1	.	.	TGCAGCGTTGAAGCTCAGGCGTTAAACACTGAAGCTTTCTTT	CSVEAQALNTEAFF
TRBV6-1	TRBJ2-1	.	.	TGTGCCAGCAGCCCCGTTAATGAGCAGTTCTTC	CASSPVNEQFF
TRBV7-9	TRBJ1-2	.	.	TGTGCCAGCAGTTGGGCGTTTGCCGACTATGGCTACACCTTC	CASSWAFADYGYTF
TRBV6-5	TRBJ1-1	.	TRBD1	TGTGCCAGCAGTTACAGCCGAGGACAGGGGGAAGCTTTCTTT	CASSYSRGQGEAFF
TRBV2	TRBJ2-1	.	.	TGTGCCAGCGGCTCCTCACAGGGCCGTGAGCAGTTCTTC	CASGSSQGREQFF
TRBV4-2	TRBJ1-3	.	.	TGTGCCAGCAGCCAAGGACTGCTCTCTGGAAACACCATATATTTT	CASSQGLLSGNTIYF
TRBV7-6	TRBJ2-5	.	TRBD2	TGTGCCAGCAGCTTATCGGGGGGATTGGGACAAGAGACCCAGTACTTC	CASSLSGGLGQETQYF
TRBV4-1	TRBJ2-2	.	.	TGCGCCAGCAGCCAAGATGCAGGTTACACCGGGGAGCTGTTTTTT	CASSQDAGYTGELFF
TRBV12-3/TRBV12-4	TRBJ1-3	.	.	TGTGCCAGCAGGAGCAGGGAATTCTTTGGAAACACCATATATTTT	CASRSREFFGNTIYF
TRBV29-1	TRBJ1-1	.	TRBD1	TGCAGCGTGTGGACAGGGGGTGTTGAAGCTTTCTTT	CSVWTGGVEAFF
TRBV5-4	TRBJ1-2	few	.	TGTGCCAGCAGCTTGACAGAAGCCTATGGCTACACCTTC	CASSLTEAYGYTF
TRBV5-1	TRBJ1-3	.	.	TGCGCCAGCAGCATTGATGGGGGGAACACCATATATTTT	CASSIDGGNTIYF